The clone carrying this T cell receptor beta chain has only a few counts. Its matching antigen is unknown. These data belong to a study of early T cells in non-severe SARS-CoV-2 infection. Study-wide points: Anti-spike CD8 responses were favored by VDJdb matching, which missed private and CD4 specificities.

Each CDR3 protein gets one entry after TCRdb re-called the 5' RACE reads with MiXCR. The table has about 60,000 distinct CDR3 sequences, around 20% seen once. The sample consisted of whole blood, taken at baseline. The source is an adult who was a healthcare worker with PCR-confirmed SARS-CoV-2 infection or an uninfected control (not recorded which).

This CDR3 is CASSTRLAPSTDTQYF. DNA of the CDR3: TGTGCCAGCAGCACACGACTAGCGCCTAGCACAGATACGCAGTATTTT. The chain uses TRBV7-2 and TRBJ2-3; 8 nucleotides line up with TRBD2. Germline-derived CDR1 and CDR2 are SGHTA and FQGNSA. The CDR3 has 16 residues. V was pared by 5 bases and J by 0 bases, with 7 bases of the junction left unmatched.